The table lists the clone carrying this T cell receptor (beta chain) with a few counts. In the source study's methods: Nucleated cell number was recorded as an estimate derived from reference gene primer amplification. Profiling relied on immunoSEQ multiplex PCR, and the TCRdb table lists in-frame clones only, not all of them. V and J calls and clone size are as listed in that table; D and trimming were resolved from the DNA. Altogether roughly 380,000 clones are present, almost 90% being singletons, with the ten largest covering around 0.92%. This record comes from a study of blood T cell repertoires in COVID-19. Study members were between 18 and 89 years old and lived in 20 to 25 US regions. Clinical history reported by participants formed the basis on which cohorts were assigned. A COVID-19 case was met by exposed participants within 2 weeks before study entry. CDR1 is SGDLS and CDR2 is YYNGEE in the germline V gene. This CDR3 comprises 15 residues. The junction had 4 bases not matched to a gene; V was cut back by 0 bases and J by 4 bases.

The sequencing input was PBMCs or T cells enriched from blood (not recorded which). The TCR was taken from a woman in her twenties or thirties who had been exposed to COVID-19. This chain connects TRBV9 to TRBJ2-1; 7 bases are a match to TRBD1. The CDR3 nucleotides are TGTGCCAGCAGCGTAGGGGACAGAAATTACAATGAGCAGTTCTTC. This codes for CASSVGDRNYNEQFF.